The source of this T cell receptor (beta chain) is a study of cytomegalovirus exposure and HLA in healthy donors (TCRdb year 2017). The study in broad terms: An earlier analysis of some 620 of the donors reported about 280 Gb of sequence data and 95 million to 140 million unique TCR beta sequences obtained from about 179 million T cells. An early release that covered roughly 600 HLA-typed donors contained approximately 300 gigabases of sequencing data and 75 million to 100 million unique TCR sequences. Of the 300 to 400 genotyped donors, around 81% fell in the genetic ancestry cluster associated with self-reported Caucasian donors. The study aimed to test whether cataloging public T cell receptors could reveal signatures of past pathogen exposure. The T cell repertoires of roughly 660 subjects were profiled by immunosequencing and related to cytomegalovirus serostatus. A separate validation cohort of 100 to 150 different subjects was used in addition to the roughly 640-subject first cohort. The study combined high-throughput TCR immunosequencing, statistical association of individual TCRs with disease status, and machine learning to predict cytomegalovirus infection status. In a later analysis, previously published TCR beta repertoires from about 640 donors were re-analyzed and high-resolution HLA genotyping was added so that TCR occurrence patterns could be studied. In the later analysis, no new phenotypic data were used to find candidate immune exposures; instead, reliance was placed on TCR beta sequences and their occurrence across donors. To decide whether each TCR beta V gene segment behaved as functional or pseudogenic, an earlier analysis of approximately 600 of the donors relied on high-throughput TCR beta sequencing. Donor age, sex, ethnicity and CMV serostatus were compiled together with the repertoire data. A later genetic analysis used genome-wide SNP genotypes for about 60% of the roughly 700 donors, treating that subset as a discovery cohort. Every repertoire in the discovery cohort had been generated on one and the same sequencing platform. HLA typing covered class I and class II loci at four-digit resolution. Typing coverage differed by locus: A, B, C, DRB1 and DQB1 were typed in about 629-630 donors, DQA1 in about 500, DPA1 in around 610, and DPB1 in just under 490. Because of strong linkage in the cohort, roughly five DR-DQ haplotypes were treated as single units for association and clustering. Among 300 to 500 genotyped donors of the cohort, an average of around 240,000 unique TCR beta nucleotide sequences was sequenced per donor, of which 15% to 20% were non-productive. Overall study outcomes, separate from this receptor: Assigning TCR associations to individual alleles was difficult when HLA alleles, especially DR and DQ, strongly co-occurred. Compared with equally common non-associated chains, HLA-associated TCR beta chains in a later analysis were more clonally expanded and had lower generation probabilities. A further reported finding was that TCR beta sequences accurately predicted the HLA-A and HLA-B alleles for most subjects in the first cohort. Some IMGT-functional V segments, including TRBV6-2 and TRBV6-3, could not be distinguished by the 87-base-pair reads and were therefore excluded. In a later analysis, several top co-occurrence clusters were reported to appear linked to parvovirus B19, influenza, CMV and Epstein-Barr virus. The authors suggested that the approach could potentially be generalized to other disease states and immunological phenotypes. Roughly uniform sequencing depth across donors was assumed in presence/absence analyses, although this assumption may not hold. A later genetic analysis associated a missense DCLRE1C variant with V-gene and J-gene trimming of TCR beta chains, and an independent cohort replicated the association. Most TCR sequences were seen in very few donors, while some public TCRs were found in many individuals. The study gave a list of 150 to 200 TCR beta chains associated with cytomegalovirus. In an earlier analysis of roughly 500 of the donors, most TCR beta V segments appeared in productive rearrangements about 87% or about 30% of the time, broadly matching IMGT annotations. Compared with the 666-donor mean, donors in an Asian-associated ancestry cluster had fewer N-insertions in productive TCRs, according to a later genetic analysis. Because some donors lacked HLA typing at each locus, the association tests relied only on the typed subset. Only TCR beta chains were sequenced in this cohort, and the absence of alpha or paired-chain data limited detectable features. Linkage disequilibrium might explain the correlated functional status among segregating V segments, but an unknown experimental factor could not be excluded. In a later analysis, TCR association rates were found to vary across HLA loci, with the most associated TCRs seen for DRB1 alleles and the fewest for HLA-C alleles. At a false discovery rate of 0.05, a later analysis linked fewer than 20,000 TCR beta sequences to specific HLA alleles. Because counts were too low, roughly 18 rarely observed V segments, including chromosome 9 orphons, were left out of the earlier analysis of over 550 of the donors. Cytomegalovirus status was reported to be diagnosed by the classifier with high specificity and sensitivity in both the original and validation cohorts. A few of the identified cytomegalovirus-associated TCR beta chains were confirmed in vitro to be specific for cytomegalovirus antigens. A cluster of highly shared sequence variants was judged likely to represent a technical artifact of the sequencing pipeline. According to a later analysis, most CMV-associated TCR beta chains appeared to be HLA-restricted, and the HLA associations seemed to be driven largely by CMV exposure. The only immune exposure information available for the cohort was CMV serostatus.

V is cut back by 0 bases and J by 7 bases, with 7 bases in the junction unmatched. Based on the germline V gene, the CDR1 and CDR2 sequences are SGHDT and YYEEEE. The CDR3 runs 15 amino acids, cysteine and phenylalanine included. Left in the record is the CDR3 DNA by itself, 45 bases read in frame from the first base. The method behind the library was the immunoSEQ multiplex PCR assay. The multiplex PCR relied on a mix of 60 forward primers for TCR Vbeta segments and 13 reverse primers for TCR Jbeta segments. Amplification of the CDR3 region of rearranged TCR beta genes was performed with a multiplex PCR assay on genomic DNA. The amplified TCR beta libraries were sequenced on the Illumina HiSeq System as 87-base-pair reads. The study's own analysis went as follows. A later analysis counted tens of millions of unique TCR beta chains across the 670 or so repertoires, and around 12 million of these chains were shared by at least two donors. Raw reads were error-corrected and collapsed into unique sequences by a nearest-neighbor algorithm in which closely related sequences were merged to remove PCR and sequencing errors. To assign V, D and J gene segments, CDR3 sequences were aligned to IMGT reference sequences. For a sequence to be retained, at least a six-nucleotide match to both a V gene segment and a J gene segment was required. Rearrangements were classified as productive when the CDR3 lacked stop codons and remained in frame with V and J, and all other rearrangements were classified as non-productive. CDR3 was defined by IMGT convention, running from the second conserved V-encoded cysteine to the conserved J-encoded phenylalanine. The earlier analysis of 450 to 750 of the donors excluded any sequence lacking an unambiguous match to a single V gene segment. In an earlier analysis of 587 of the donors, V segments were called functional above 56.7% productive rearrangements and were called segregating when the between-donor standard deviation exceeded 5%. A statistical classification framework was built to diagnose cytomegalovirus status from the catalog of TCR beta chain sequences. V and J gene assignment, in a later analysis, came from comparing TCR nucleotide sequences with IMGT/GENE-DB human TR gene sequences. The TCRdist pipeline was used in a later analysis to assign CDR3 sequences and most-parsimonious VDJ recombination scenarios. In a later analysis, each TCR beta chain was defined by its CDR3 amino acid sequence together with its V-gene family, and reads lacking a unique V-gene family were excluded. A later analysis removed roughly 590 highly shared, low-generation-probability nucleotide sequences to deal with suspected cross-contamination and a sequencing artifact. A later analysis calculated a clonal expansion index for each public chain from normalized within-repertoire ranks of inferred template counts. In a later analysis, generation probabilities were computed using a VDJ recombination model fitted to out-of-frame rearrangements, and the results were checked against IGoR. In a later analysis, TCR-TCR, TCR-HLA and TCR-CMV co-occurrence was scored with hypergeometric tests, and a repertoire-size bias correction was applied to TCR pairs. To estimate false discovery rates, a later analysis permuted the HLA or CMV assignments 20 times. In a later analysis, co-occurring TCRs were grouped using DBSCAN, with TCRdist sequence similarity added in when clustering inside HLA-allele-positive subsets. Co-occurrence clustering excluded repertoires with fewer than 30,000 or more than 120,000 public chains, plus five with anomalous nucleotide sharing. Here the immuneACCESS table is served through TCRdb, limited to in-frame sequences with V and J called. Missing clones are a known gap in these copies; in checked studies unresolved V genes cover under half, and the rest lacks a known reason. The DNA gave D and trimming, while V, J and clone size come from that table. The sample yields 90,000 to 110,000 clones; 83% were counted once. Together, the top ten hold roughly 6% of the sample.

Remarks on this clone: No cognate antigen has been identified for it. No base-level quality is on record; no much larger clone is a single base apart.

The cohort was made up of roughly 670 healthy bone marrow donors. At the time of sampling, all cohort members were nominally healthy, though unrecorded immune exposures were likely present. The donor was CMV seronegative and belonged to the group of roughly 330 seronegative cohort members. Each donor provided a peripheral blood sample, and peripheral blood mononuclear cells were used for TCR beta sequencing. The Qiagen DNeasy Blood Extraction Kit was used to extract genomic DNA from the blood cell samples. This chain joins TRBV5-6 to TRBJ2-1; 7 central bases correspond to TRBD1. Sequenced: PBMCs. The TCR sequence derives from a young man in good health and CMV-seronegative. Here is the DNA: TGTGCCAGCAGCTTGGAGGGCAGGGGGTATAATGAGCAGTTCTTC. Its protein product is CASSLEGRGYNEQFF.